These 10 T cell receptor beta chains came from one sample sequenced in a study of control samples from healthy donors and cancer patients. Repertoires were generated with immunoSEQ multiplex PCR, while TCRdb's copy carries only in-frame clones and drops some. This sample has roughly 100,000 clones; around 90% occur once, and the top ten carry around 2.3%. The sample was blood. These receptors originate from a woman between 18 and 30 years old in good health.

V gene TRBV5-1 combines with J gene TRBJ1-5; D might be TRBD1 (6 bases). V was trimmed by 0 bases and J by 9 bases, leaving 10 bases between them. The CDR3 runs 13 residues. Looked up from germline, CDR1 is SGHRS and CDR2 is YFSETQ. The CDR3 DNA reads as TGCGCCAGCAGCTTGGATCAGGGGCTGCCCCAGCATTTT. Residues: CASSLDQGLPQHF.

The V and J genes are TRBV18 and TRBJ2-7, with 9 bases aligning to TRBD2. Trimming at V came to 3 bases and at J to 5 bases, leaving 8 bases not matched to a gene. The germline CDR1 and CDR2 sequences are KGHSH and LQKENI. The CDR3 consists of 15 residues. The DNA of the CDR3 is TGTGCCAGCTCACCGGTCGGGACTAGCAGCCACGAGCAGTACTTC. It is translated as CASSPVGTSSHEQYF.

The CDR3 region has the DNA TGCAGCGTAGTGGGGGGCTGGGGCACTGAAGCTTTCTTT. It codes for CSVVGGWGTEAFF. The gene calls are TRBV29-1 and TRBJ1-1; tentatively, D is TRBD1 (6 bases). The CDR3 has 13 amino acids. Trimming stripped 6 bases from V and 4 bases from J, with 15 bases between. Germline lookup yields CDR1 SQVTM and CDR2 ANQGSEA.

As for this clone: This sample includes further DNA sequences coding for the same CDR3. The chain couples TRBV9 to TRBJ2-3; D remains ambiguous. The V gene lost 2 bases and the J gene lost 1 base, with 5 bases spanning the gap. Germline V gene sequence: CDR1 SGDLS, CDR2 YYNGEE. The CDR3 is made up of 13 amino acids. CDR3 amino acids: CASSVQGTDTQYF. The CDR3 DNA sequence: TGTGCCAGCAGCGTGCAGGGCACAGATACGCAGTATTTT.

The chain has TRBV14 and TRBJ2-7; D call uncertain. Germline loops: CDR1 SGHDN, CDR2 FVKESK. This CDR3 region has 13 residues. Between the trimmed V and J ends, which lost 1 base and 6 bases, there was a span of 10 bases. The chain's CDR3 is CASSQVAGREQYF. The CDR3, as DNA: TGTGCCAGCAGCCAAGTGGCAGGTCGCGAGCAGTACTTC. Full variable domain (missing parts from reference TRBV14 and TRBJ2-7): EAGVTQFPSHSVIEKGQTVTLRCDPISGHDNLYWYRRVMGKEIKFLLHFVKESKQDESGMPNNRFLAERTGGTYSTLKVQPAELEDSGVYFCASSQVAGREQYFGPGTRLTVT.

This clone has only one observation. DNA for the CDR3: TGTGCCTGGAAGGGCAGGGCTAGCAATCAGCCCCAGCATTTT. This gives the protein CAWKGRASNQPQHF. The V gene is TRBV30, the J gene TRBJ1-5; D is perhaps TRBD1 (5 bases). Deletions cut 4 bases from V and 0 bases from J, with 10 bases between. The CDR3 runs to 14 residues. In germline, CDR1 is GTSNPN, CDR2 SVGIG (reference sequence).

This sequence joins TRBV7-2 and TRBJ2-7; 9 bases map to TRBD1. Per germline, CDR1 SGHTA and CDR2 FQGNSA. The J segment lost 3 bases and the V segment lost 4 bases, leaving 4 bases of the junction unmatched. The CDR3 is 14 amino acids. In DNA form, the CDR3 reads TGTGCCAGCAGCTCCGGGACAGGGAGCTACGAGCAGTACTTC. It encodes CASSSGTGSYEQYF. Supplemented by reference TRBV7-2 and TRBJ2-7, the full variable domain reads GAGVSQSPSNKVTEKGKDVELRCDPISGHTALYWYRQSLGQGLEFLIYFQGNSAPDKSGLPSDRFSAERTGGSVSTLTIQRTQQEDSAVYLCASSSGTGSYEQYFGPGTRLTVT.

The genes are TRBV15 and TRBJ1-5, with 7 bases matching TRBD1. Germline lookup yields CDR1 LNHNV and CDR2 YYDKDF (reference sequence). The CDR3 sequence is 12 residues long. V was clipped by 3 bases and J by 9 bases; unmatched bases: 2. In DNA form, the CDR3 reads TGTGCCACCAGCAGCCGGGACAGGCCCCAGCATTTT. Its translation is CATSSRDRPQHF.

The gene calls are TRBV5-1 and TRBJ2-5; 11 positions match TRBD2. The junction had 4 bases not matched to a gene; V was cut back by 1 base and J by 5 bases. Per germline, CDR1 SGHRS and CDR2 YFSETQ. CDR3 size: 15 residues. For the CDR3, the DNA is TGCGCCAGCAGCTTGACTAGCGGGGGACTGGAGACCCAGTACTTC. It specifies CASSLTSGGLETQYF.

CDR3 DNA: TGTGCCAGCAGCTTAGGTACGAACACTGAAGCTTTCTTT. Translation gives CASSLGTNTEAFF. This chain uses TRBV7-9 with TRBJ1-1; D not certain. The CDR3 is 13 amino acids. Germline V CDR1 and CDR2: SEHNR, FQNEAQ (reference sequence). Trimming stripped 1 base from V and 1 base from J, with 4 bases between.